This T cell receptor (beta chain) was sequenced in a study of T cells in Graves' hyperthyroidism and ophthalmopathy (dated 2019 in TCRdb). Broadly, across the study: Peripheral blood samples were taken at the time of initial diagnosis, prior to any treatment. To identify distinguishing TCR V-J signatures, a discovery cohort of about 100 patients was used, comprising some 45 with Graves' ophthalmopathy and 57 with stable Graves' hyperthyroidism. Prospective prediction of ophthalmopathy was tested in an independent validation cohort consisting of 18 to 20 hyperthyroidism patients and over 15 patients who later progressed to ophthalmopathy. The 75 to 100 discovery patients were randomly split 7:3 into training and test sets. In roughly six Graves' hyperthyroidism patients, the study also compared T-cell repertoires from thyroid tissue with T-cell repertoires from blood. After blood sampling, hyperthyroidism patients were treated with methimazole at a starting dose of 30 mg daily, and ophthalmopathy patients were treated with high-dose intravenous methylprednisolone. The paper describes TCR Vbeta CDR3 sequencing of about 140 peripheral blood samples, made up of about 41 ophthalmopathy patients, around 78 hyperthyroidism patients and 17 progressor patients.

Spanning cysteine to phenylalanine, the CDR3 consists of 13 amino acids. Only the CDR3 part of the read is kept: 39 bases, read in frame from the first base. Per the germline V gene, MNHNS is the CDR1 and SASEGT is the CDR2. V gives up 2 bases and J gives up 1 base, and the segment between their germline ends measures 5 bases. What the research found in general, with its limitations: In validation, progression to ophthalmopathy was predicted by the model with almost 71% sensitivity and 72.22% specificity, a median of roughly 6 months before onset. Most expanded thyroid clonotypes (frequency above 0.001) were also detected in blood, suggesting blood repertoires may reflect thyroid immune responses. No statistical method was used to fix the sample size in advance, and group allocation was not hidden from the investigators. A model built on a 13 V-J signature distinguished ophthalmopathy from stable hyperthyroidism, reaching about 88% sensitivity and around 81% specificity in cross-validation and 80%/75% in testing.

The TCR beta CDR3 regions were amplified from the RNA transcripts. The first round of RT-PCR for the TCR CDR3 was performed with the HTBI primer set and the Qiagen OneStep RT-PCR kit. The libraries were constructed in a second round of multiplex PCR and then size-selected and purified. Paired-end sequencing of the libraries was performed with 100 bp reads on an Illumina HiSeq2000. Under the source paper's analysis protocol: SOAPnuke was used to process the raw data, removing reads that contained adapters or uncalled bases, had a mean Phred below 15, or lacked an exact match to the constant primer or identifier. High-quality paired reads were merged using COPE v1.2.5, and each unique nucleotide sequence was defined as a clonotype. MiTCR v1.1 was used to align the clonotypes against IMGT TRBV, TRBD and TRBJ reference segments. The analysis included only V-J combinations with a frequency above 0.0001, which together covered about 99% of the repertoires. The TCS score was defined as F50 (clonal expansion) divided by E x V (chaos), with BLOSUM62-based TCRdist calculated between CDR3 peptides within each V-J. Welch's t-statistics and random forest reduced roughly 540 V-J features to 10 to 15, which were used in a naive Bayes classifier (R e1071). Using fastp at Q25 and MiXCR, TCRdb reprocessed the public reads and kept productive beta chains. Identical CDR3 proteins give one entry, which carries the most common genes and DNA. For this entry, the V and J calls and clone size follow TCRdb and not the study's own pipeline. For this sample the table gives around 600,000 distinct CDR3 sequences, of which 14% were detected only once. The ten largest clones capture around an eighth of the sample.

In the ophthalmopathy patients, disease was moderately to severely active, with a Clinical Activity Score of 3 or more, a NOSPECS grade of 4 or more, and a duration of less than 3 months. Exclusion was applied to patients with uncontrolled infections, other autoimmune diseases, pregnancy or lactation. Diagnoses were based on clinical symptoms, serum thyroxine and TRAb, thyroid ultrasound and orbital computed tomography. PBMCs were isolated from approximately 10 ml of fresh peripheral blood by Ficoll-Paque density gradient centrifugation. Total RNA was extracted with Trizol reagent, and quality was checked on an Agilent 2100 Bioanalyzer. This clonotype came up many times. It lacks a known antigen. There are no base qualities to consult, and no much larger clone falls within one base.

Material: blood. The chain employs TRBV6-1 and TRBJ1-1; the D gene lacks a confident call. This TCR came from a woman aged 45-65 years with Graves' ophthalmopathy. The CDR3 reads CASSESQNTEAFF. The nucleotides are TGTGCCAGCAGTGAATCCCAGAACACTGAAGCTTTCTTT.